The sequence of this T cell receptor (beta chain) was determined in a study of blood T cell repertoires in COVID-19. Study in general: The origin of the acute and convalescent COVID-19 samples was the United States, Italy and Spain.

TCRdb's copy holds only in-frame clones and misses some; the assay was immunoSEQ multiplex PCR. The sample has 250,000 to 350,000 clones, 70% to 90% seen once. This CDR3 contains 17 residues. With V trimmed by 3 bases and J by 0 bases, 12 bases remained unmatched. Germline V gives CDR1 SGHRS, CDR2 YFSETQ. The receptor's source is a woman aged 45-59 years with COVID-19, enrolled during active disease. Sequencing used peripheral blood. This chain links TRBV5-1 with TRBJ2-7; TRBD1 aligns across 7 bases. CDR3 loop: CASSWRTGVTSSYEQYF. The DNA for the CDR3 is TGCGCCAGCAGCTGGAGAACAGGGGTAACGAGCTCCTACGAGCAGTACTTC.